This TCR beta chain was identified during a study of CD8 T cells in Susac syndrome. cDNA came from about 0.46 to 1 ug RNA primed by random hexamers. The authors amplified TCR beta CDR3 across 54 Vbeta and 13 Jbeta using immunoSEQ multiplex PCR. TCRdb reprocessed the immunoSEQ multiplex PCR reads with MiXCR, giving one entry per CDR3 protein. The repertoire holds 400,000 or so distinct CDR3 sequences, approximately 85% seen once, with approximately 0.11% in the top ten. TEMRA cells were FACS-enriched, unlike CD8+ and CD4+ T cells, which were negatively isolated. The TCR sequence derives from a human donor with multiple sclerosis. Sequencing input: CD8+ T cells from PBMCs.

CDR3 in DNA: TGTGCCAGCAGCCAGTCTGAGACGGGAAACTATGGCTACACCTTC. Translation gives CASSQSETGNYGYTF. V usage is TRBV5-4 and J usage is TRBJ1-2; D call uncertain. V was shortened by 4 bases and J by 2 bases, with 15 bases between the two germline ends. CDR3 length: 15 amino acids. CDR1 SGHNT and CDR2 YYREEE come from the germline V gene (reference sequence). Supplemented by reference TRBV5-4 and TRBJ1-2, the full variable domain reads ETGVTQSPTHLIKTRGQQVTLRCSSQSGHNTVSWYQQALGQGPQFIFQYYREEENGRGNFPPRFSGLQFPNYSSELNVNALELDDSALYLCASSQSETGNYGYTFGSGTRLTVV.